This T cell receptor beta chain came from a study of cytotoxic CD8 clonotypes in ibrutinib-treated CLL. Sequencing used immunoSEQ multiplex PCR; TCRdb keeps in-frame clones, though not all of them. The sample has 45,000 to 60,000 clones; around 60% are singletons. As input for TCR beta libraries, about 2 micrograms of genomic DNA came from cryopreserved PBMCs. Overall study results and limits: Clonality was higher at baseline than in age-matched healthy donors and tracked circulating CD8+ T-cell counts. Lymph node repertoires were not studied, and sampling times were unmatched.

Regarding this clone: Its antigen is not identified.

The CDR3 totals 15 residues. The junction had 7 bases not matched to a gene; V was cut back by 4 bases and J by 3 bases. Germline CDR1 and CDR2: SGHRS and YFSETQ. V gene TRBV5-1 combines with J gene TRBJ2-5, with 9 positions matching TRBD2. The sequenced sample was PBMCs, obtained after 24 months of ibrutinib treatment. This receptor was obtained from a human donor with chronic lymphocytic leukemia. The CDR3 here is CASSRGASGEETQYF. The CDR3 DNA is TGCGCCAGCAGCCGGGGCGCTAGCGGGGAAGAGACCCAGTACTTC.